The 27 T cell receptor beta chains given below trace back to one sample, sequenced in a study of long-term antiretroviral therapy in people with HIV. It was version v3.0 of the immunoSEQ assay that was run at survey level. Sequenced by immunoSEQ multiplex PCR; TCRdb stores in-frame clones only, minus some. Of approximately 30,000 clones in the sample, roughly 84% are singletons; the top ten hold around 4.9%. Sequenced here: unsorted PBMCs, sampled 0.8 years after starting antiretroviral therapy. The receptors shown here come from a woman aged 25 to 45 with HIV.

CDR3 region: CASSGPGTGPYNEQFF. The CDR3 coding sequence is TGTGCCAGCAGTGGCCCCGGGACAGGGCCCTACAATGAGCAGTTCTTC. The chain links TRBV9 to TRBJ2-1; 9 nucleotides agree with TRBD1. Per the germline V gene, CDR1 is SGDLS and CDR2 is YYNGEE. V trimming: 5 bases; J trimming: 2 bases; junction bases outside the gene matches: 8. The CDR3 consists of 16 residues.

This clone has only a few counts. DNA for the CDR3: TGTGCCTGGACCCCGGGAGGGCAGGGTGGCTACACCTTC. Translation: CAWTPGGQGGYTF. The chain has TRBV30 and TRBJ1-2; tentatively, D is TRBD1 (5 bases). In germline, CDR1 is GTSNPN, CDR2 SVGIG (reference sequence). The CDR3 length is 13 residues. V was cut by 4 bases and J by 7 bases, with 16 bases left in between.

The chain has TRBV19 and TRBJ2-3; 7 nucleotides align to TRBD2. The germline gives CDR1 LNHDA, CDR2 SQIVND (reference sequence). The CDR3 has 17 amino acids. V was pared by 0 bases and J by 2 bases, with 8 bases of the junction left unmatched. CDR3 DNA sequence: TGTGCCAGTAGTATAGATGGGCGGGGGATGCACACAGATACGCAGTATTTT. Translated: CASSIDGRGMHTDTQYF. Combining the CDR3 with reference TRBV19 and TRBJ2-3 gives the whole variable domain DGGITQSPKYLFRKEGQNVTLSCEQNLNHDAMYWYRQDPGQGLRLIYYSQIVNDFQKGDIAEGYSVSREKKESFPLTVTSAQKNPTAFYLCASSIDGRGMHTDTQYFGPGTRLTVL.

This clone was found a few times. This chain uses TRBV7-3 with TRBJ1-1; no clear D. From germline, CDR1 is SGHTA and CDR2 FQGTGA. Deletions cut 2 bases from V and 6 bases from J, with 10 bases between. The CDR3 has 13 residues. CDR3 residues: CASSLFSYSEAFF. The CDR3 bases are TGTGCCAGCAGCTTATTCTCGTATTCTGAAGCTTTCTTT.

The J gene is TRBJ1-6, the V gene TRBV30; perhaps TRBD1 as D (6 bases). The CDR3 sequence is 16 residues long. Trimming removed 0 bases from V and 7 bases from J, with 16 bases in between. Germline V lookup: CDR1 GTSNPN, CDR2 SVGIG (reference sequence). CDR3 sequence reads: CAWSVSRTVWNSPLHF. For the CDR3, the DNA is TGTGCCTGGAGTGTATCGAGGACAGTGTGGAATTCACCCCTCCACTTT.

V and J are TRBV6-5 and TRBJ2-7; 9 bases fit TRBD1. Germline-derived CDR1 and CDR2 are MNHEY and SVGAGI. This CDR3 comprises 15 residues. The ends lost 5 bases at V and 4 bases at J; junction bases unmatched: 9. DNA of the CDR3: TGTGCCAGCAGTGCCCGCCGGGACAGGGCTTACGAGCAGTACGTC. Protein sequence: CASSARRDRAYEQYV.

The chain is built from TRBV7-9 and TRBJ1-4, with 9 bases identical to TRBD1. This CDR3 is 16 amino acids long. CDR1 SEHNR and CDR2 FQNEAQ come from the germline V gene (reference sequence). The trim removed 5 bases at V and 7 bases at J, leaving 11 bases unmatched. The CDR3 nucleotides read TGTGCCAGCAGCGGAACAGGGGGCGGTGGTATTGAAAAACTGTTTTTT. Encoded protein: CASSGTGGGGIEKLFF. The variable domain in full, completed from reference TRBV7-9 and TRBJ1-4, reads DTGVSQNPRHKITKRGQNVTFRCDPISEHNRLYWYRQTLGQGPEFLTYFQNEAQLEKSRLLSDRFSAERPKGSFSTLEIQRTEQGDSAMYLCASSGTGGGGIEKLFFGSGTQLSVL.

The V and J genes are TRBV11-2 and TRBJ1-2; D is uncertain. Per germline, CDR1 SGHAT and CDR2 FQNNGV. The ends were cut back, 2 bases at V and 10 bases at J, with 17 bases in the middle. The CDR3 has 14 amino acids. CDR3 bases: TGTGCCAGCAGCTTATCGGCGGGGAGAAAATCCTACACCTTC. Translating it yields CASSLSAGRKSYTF. Full variable domain (outside the CDR3, taken from reference TRBV11-2 and TRBJ1-2): EAGVAQSPRYKIIEKRQSVAFWCNPISGHATLYWYQQILGQGPKLLIQFQNNGVVDDSQLPKDRFSAERLKGVDSTLKIQPAKLEDSAVYLCASSLSAGRKSYTFGSGTRLTVV.

V and J are TRBV9 and TRBJ2-3; D uncertain. V was shortened by 0 bases and J by 6 bases, with 2 bases between the two germline ends. CDR3 size: 11 residues. Germline assignment: CDR1 SGDLS and CDR2 YYNGEE. CDR3 sequence (DNA): TGTGCCAGCAGCGTAGCTGATACGCAGTATTTT. Translated: CASSVADTQYF. Full variable domain (rest looked up from reference TRBV9 and TRBJ2-3): DSGVTQTPKHLITATGQRVTLRCSPRSGDLSVYWYQQSLDQGLQFLIQYYNGEERAKGNILERFSAQQFPDLHSELNLSSLELGDSALYFCASSVADTQYFGPGTRLTVL.

The J gene is TRBJ2-7, the V gene TRBV7-6; a possible D gene is TRBD1 (5 bases). Trimming pared 4 bases from V and 5 bases from J, leaving 6 bases between. Germline CDR1 SGHVS, CDR2 FNYEAQ. There are 11 residues in the CDR3. In nucleotides, the CDR3 is TGTGCCAGCAGCTCAGGGAACGAGCAGTACTTC. Translation: CASSSGNEQYF.

The genes are TRBV6-1 and TRBJ1-1, with a weak D call TRBD1 (5 bases). The CDR3 has 13 residues. Trimming took 6 bases from V and 4 from J, leaving 12 bases between them. Germline V gene sequence: CDR1 MNHNS, CDR2 SASEGT. The CDR3 spells CASSATESTEAFF. The CDR3 nucleotides read TGTGCCAGCAGCGCGACAGAGAGCACTGAAGCTTTCTTT.

This chain connects TRBV6-6 to TRBJ2-7, with 7 bases identical to TRBD1. The V gene's germline CDR1 is MNHNY and CDR2 SVGAGI (reference sequence). The CDR3 contains 16 residues. Unmatched junction bases numbered 14, after V lost 3 bases and J lost 6 bases. The CDR3 bases are TGTGCCAGCAGTTATAGGACAGGAGCTGGCCTTAGCGAGCAGTACGTC. Its protein is CASSYRTGAGLSEQYV.

The J gene is TRBJ1-6, the V gene TRBV27; 7 bases are shared with TRBD1. Germline CDR1 MNHEY, CDR2 SMNVEV (reference sequence). The CDR3 totals 16 residues. The trim removed 5 bases at V and 3 bases at J, leaving 7 bases unmatched. The CDR3 protein is CASSGGGGRYNSPLHF. The CDR3 DNA sequence: TGTGCCAGCAGTGGAGGGGGCGGACGCTATAATTCACCCCTCCACTTT.

This rearrangement joins TRBV5-1 to TRBJ1-3, with unresolved D. The CDR3 is made up of 14 amino acids. CDR1 and CDR2 (germline): SGHRS, YFSETQ. V lost 0 bases, J lost 0 bases, and 4 bases lay in between. The CDR3 nucleotides read TGCGCCAGCAGCTTGGACACCTCTGGAAACACCATATATTTT. Residues: CASSLDTSGNTIYF.

The genes are TRBV18 and TRBJ2-5; possible D gene TRBD1, 5 bases. Germline values: CDR1 KGHSH, CDR2 LQKENI. V gave up 2 bases and J gave up 3 bases, with 7 bases separating them. CDR3 length equals 13 residues. The CDR3 sequence is CASSPGREETQYF. The CDR3 bases are TGTGCCAGCTCACCAGGCAGGGAAGAGACCCAGTACTTC.

The rearrangement uses TRBV5-1 and TRBJ2-5, with D tentatively TRBD1 (5 bases). Trimming removed 0 bases at V and 3 bases at J, with 9 bases between. CDR1 and CDR2 from the germline V gene are SGHRS and YFSETQ. The CDR3 contains 14 residues. The chain's CDR3 is CASSLEGREETQYF. CDR3 nucleotide sequence: TGCGCCAGCAGCTTGGAGGGCAGGGAAGAGACCCAGTACTTC.

Written as DNA, the CDR3 is TGTGCCAGCAGTGTTAGACACTTAGCCAAAAACATTCAGTACTTC. Its translation is CASSVRHLAKNIQYF. The chain is built from TRBV6-1 and TRBJ2-4; D is undetermined. CDR3 length: 15 residues. V was cut by 4 bases and J by 0 bases, with 10 bases left in between. Germline assignment: CDR1 MNHNS and CDR2 SASEGT.

In its sample, this clone was seen a few times. The chain recombines TRBV7-9 with TRBJ1-2; 7 nucleotides match TRBD1. CDR3 length equals 14 residues. Germline values: CDR1 SEHNR, CDR2 FQNEAQ (reference sequence). The junction had 11 bases not matched to a gene; V was cut back by 5 bases and J by 8 bases. The CDR3 here is CASSLMEGAVGYTF. CDR3 in DNA: TGTGCCAGCAGCCTTATGGAGGGGGCTGTGGGCTACACCTTC.

The CDR3, as DNA: TGTGCCAGCAGTCCGGGACTCTCGAACACTGAAGCTTTCTTT. Its protein is CASSPGLSNTEAFF. The chain combines TRBV6-5 with TRBJ1-1; the D gene is possibly TRBD1 (5 bases). The CDR3 length is 14 residues. V shed 5 bases and J shed 1 base, with 11 bases lying between them. Germline assignment: CDR1 MNHEY and CDR2 SVGAGI.

The chain joins TRBV29-1 to TRBJ1-1; D is perhaps TRBD1 (6 bases). Per the germline V gene, CDR1 is SQVTM and CDR2 is ANQGSEA. Trimming took 2 bases from V and 7 from J, leaving 17 bases between them. The CDR3 covers 14 residues. The CDR3 DNA sequence: TGCAGCGTTGAATCTACAGGGAGCCCTCTTGAAGCTTTCTTT. Residues: CSVESTGSPLEAFF.

This clone is medium-sized. The rearrangement uses TRBV4-1 and TRBJ1-2; D might be TRBD1 (6 bases). The CDR3 has 16 residues. The germline V and J ends were trimmed by 2 bases and 9 bases, with 22 bases remaining between them. In germline, CDR1 is MGHRA, CDR2 YSYEKL. The CDR3 nucleotides are TGCGCCAGCAGCCAACCTAATTTGGGACACGGAGAGAGCTACACCTTC. It is translated as CASSQPNLGHGESYTF.

The rearrangement links TRBV9 to TRBJ1-2; the D is unclear. V dropped 5 bases and J dropped 4 bases, with 6 bases sitting between them. CDR1 SGDLS and CDR2 YYNGEE come from the germline V gene. The CDR3 loop spans 11 amino acids. The CDR3 nucleotides read TGTGCCAGCAGAACAATCTATGGCTACACCTTC. Its protein product is CASRTIYGYTF.

This clone was found a few times. The gene calls are TRBV5-1 and TRBJ2-7; D is possibly TRBD1 (5 bases). This CDR3 is built from 15 residues. Germline V gene sequence: CDR1 SGHRS, CDR2 YFSETQ. The germline V and J ends were trimmed by 2 bases and 5 bases, with 17 bases remaining between them. In DNA, the CDR3 is TGCGCCAGCAGCTTCGACCCTACATTAGGGGACGAGCAGTACTTC. Its protein product is CASSFDPTLGDEQYF. The whole variable domain, filled in from reference TRBV5-1 and TRBJ2-7, reads KAGVTQTPRYLIKTRGQQVTLSCSPISGHRSVSWYQQTPGQGLQFLFEYFSETQRNKGNFPGRFSGRQFSNSRSEMNVSTLELGDSALYLCASSFDPTLGDEQYFGPGTRLTVT.

The chain is built from TRBV7-9 and TRBJ2-5, with 12 bases lining up with TRBD2. Unmatched junction bases numbered 4, after V lost 5 bases and J lost 0 bases. Per the germline V gene, CDR1 is SEHNR and CDR2 is FQNEAQ (reference sequence). The CDR3 loop spans 16 amino acids. CDR3 DNA: TGTGCCAGCAGCCGGACTAGCGGGGCGTACCAAGAGACCCAGTACTTC. Amino acids: CASSRTSGAYQETQYF.

V usage is TRBV18 and J usage is TRBJ2-3; TRBD2 matches at 8 bases. Germline V gene sequence: CDR1 KGHSH, CDR2 LQKENI. The CDR3 loop spans 15 amino acids. V lost 1 base and J lost 4; bases outside the gene matches: 4. The CDR3 DNA reads as TGTGCCAGCTCACCACAGGGACTAGTGGCAGATACGCAGTATTTT. Translating gives CASSPQGLVADTQYF.

The V call is TRBV5-1, the J call TRBJ1-3; tentative D call: TRBD1 (5 bases). V was clipped by 5 bases and J by 3 bases, with 18 bases between them. Germline lookup yields CDR1 SGHRS and CDR2 YFSETQ. CDR3 length: 16 amino acids. The CDR3 DNA reads TGCGCCAGCAGGTCGGGGCCGGGGGGGAGTGGAAACACCATATATTTT. This codes for CASRSGPGGSGNTIYF. Combining the CDR3 with reference TRBV5-1 and TRBJ1-3 gives the whole variable domain KAGVTQTPRYLIKTRGQQVTLSCSPISGHRSVSWYQQTPGQGLQFLFEYFSETQRNKGNFPGRFSGRQFSNSRSEMNVSTLELGDSALYLCASRSGPGGSGNTIYFGEGSWLTVV.

V gene TRBV2 combines with J gene TRBJ2-2; D call uncertain. The CDR3 is 13 residues long. V was cut by 7 bases and J by 0 bases, with 6 bases left in between. Germline loops: CDR1 SNHLY, CDR2 FYNNEI. In nucleotides, the CDR3 is TGTGCCAGCACCTTCGCGAACACCGGGGAGCTGTTTTTT. This encodes CASTFANTGELFF.